The entry below describes one T cell receptor (beta chain). The source of the sample is a study of control samples from healthy donors and cancer patients. Germline V lookup: CDR1 SGHDT, CDR2 YYEEEE. CDR3 length: 15 residues. After removal of 5 bases from V and 8 bases from J, the junction contained 10 bases not matched to a gene. Using immunoSEQ multiplex PCR, the repertoire was profiled, and TCRdb retains in-frame clones only, with some absent. Of fewer than 300,000 clones listed, over 75% are singletons. This chain joins TRBV5-6 and TRBJ2-1; 10 bases map to TRBD1. The receptor was derived from a woman aged 55 to 70 with lung cancer. The specimen was PBMCs. The CDR3 is CASSHGQGGVDEQFF. CDR3 DNA: TGTGCCAGCAGTCACGGACAGGGGGGTGTCGATGAGCAGTTCTTC.